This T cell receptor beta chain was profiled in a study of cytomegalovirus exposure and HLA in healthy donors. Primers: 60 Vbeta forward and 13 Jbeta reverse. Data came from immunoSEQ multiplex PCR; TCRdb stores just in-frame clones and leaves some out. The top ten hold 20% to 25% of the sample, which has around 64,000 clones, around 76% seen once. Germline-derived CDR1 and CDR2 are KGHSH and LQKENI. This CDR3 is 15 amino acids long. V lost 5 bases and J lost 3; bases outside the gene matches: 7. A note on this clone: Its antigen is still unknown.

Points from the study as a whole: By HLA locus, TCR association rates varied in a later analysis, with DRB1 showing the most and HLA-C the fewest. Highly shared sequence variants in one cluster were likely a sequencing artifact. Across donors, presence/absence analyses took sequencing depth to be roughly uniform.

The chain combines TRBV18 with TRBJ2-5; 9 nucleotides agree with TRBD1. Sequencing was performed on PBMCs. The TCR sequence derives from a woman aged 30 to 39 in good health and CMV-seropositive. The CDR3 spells CASSTDRGREETQYF. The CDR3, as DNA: TGTGCCAGCTCAACGGACAGGGGACGGGAAGAGACCCAGTACTTC.